The 17 T cell receptor beta chains below all came from one sample that was sequenced in a study of T cell changes during pregnancy in multiple sclerosis. The method was immunoSEQ multiplex PCR; TCRdb's version includes in-frame clones alone and lacks a portion of them. This table has about 59,000 clones, more than 85% appearing once. Sample: peripheral blood, taken in the third trimester of pregnancy. The origin of the receptors is a female donor in good health, enrolled as a control in a pregnancy study.

This clone is deemed medium-sized. The chain recombines TRBV4-3 with TRBJ2-1; 9 bases map to TRBD2. Unmatched junction bases numbered 6, after V lost 4 bases and J lost 2 bases. The V gene's germline CDR1 is LGHNA and CDR2 YSLEER. The CDR3 is 16 residues long. The CDR3, as DNA: TGCGCCAGCAGCCCCTCTAGCGGGAACCCCTACAATGAGCAGTTCTTC. Encoded protein: CASSPSSGNPYNEQFF.

This clone counts as medium-sized. V is TRBV6-4 and J is TRBJ2-3, with D uncertain. CDR1 is MRHNA, CDR2 SNTAGT, per germline. V dropped 4 bases and J dropped 1 base, with 9 bases sitting between them. The CDR3 runs 14 residues. This CDR3 is CASSASVGTDTQYF. In DNA form, the CDR3 reads TGTGCCAGCAGTGCTTCAGTTGGCACAGATACGCAGTATTTT.

The genes are TRBV2 and TRBJ2-1, with 7 bases fitting TRBD2. The CDR3 totals 12 residues. The trim removed 7 bases at V and 4 bases at J, leaving 1 base unmatched. Per germline, CDR1 SNHLY and CDR2 FYNNEI. The CDR3 DNA reads as TGTGCCAGCACTAGCGGTTACAATGAGCAGTTCTTC. This encodes CASTSGYNEQFF.

This chain links TRBV6-5 with TRBJ2-5; TRBD2 might be the D (6 bases). Near its end, the DNA agrees better with TRBJ2-7, so the J call may be wrong. Germline loops: CDR1 MNHEY, CDR2 SVGAGI. CDR3 length: 14 amino acids. The CDR3 region has the DNA TGTGCCAGCAGTTACGGCGGGACCCCCTACGAGCAGTACTTC. It encodes CASSYGGTPYEQYF.

The rearrangement joins TRBV4-2 to TRBJ1-1; D may be TRBD1 (5 bases). In germline, CDR1 is LGHNA, CDR2 YNFKEQ. V was cut by 0 bases and J by 7 bases, with 12 bases left in between. The CDR3 sequence is 14 residues long. Here the CDR3 DNA reads TGTGCCAGCAGCCAAGAACTCCAGGGTAATGAAGCTTTCTTT. The encoded protein is CASSQELQGNEAFF.

The chain joins TRBV7-9 to TRBJ1-6; D not resolved. CDR3 size: 14 residues. V lost 2 bases to trimming and J lost 5 bases, with 7 bases between them. CDR1 and CDR2 from the germline V gene are SEHNR and FQNEAQ (reference sequence). The CDR3 sequence is CASSLSGNNSPLHF. CDR3 nucleotide sequence: TGTGCCAGCAGCTTAAGCGGAAATAATTCACCCCTCCACTTT.

J is TRBJ1-5 and V is TRBV5-3; maybe TRBD1 (5 bases). TRBV5-3 counts as an open reading frame of uncertain function. The CDR3 has 13 amino acids. Trimming shortened V by 10 bases and J by 4 bases, and 15 bases separated the two germline ends. The CDR3 here is CASWGDRNQPQHF. The CDR3 region has the DNA TGTGCCTCTTGGGGGGATCGAAATCAGCCCCAGCATTTT.

The chain couples TRBV9 to TRBJ2-7, with D perhaps matching TRBD2 (5 bases). Trimming removed 0 bases at V and 2 bases at J, with 12 bases between. This CDR3 spans 15 amino acids. Germline V gives CDR1 SGDLS, CDR2 YYNGEE. In DNA, the CDR3 is TGTGCCAGCAGCGTAGGCGGGCTAGCAGCCTACGAGCAGTACTTC. It specifies CASSVGGLAAYEQYF.

The chain recombines TRBV25-1 with TRBJ1-1; a weak D match, TRBD1 (6 bases). This CDR3 region has 13 residues. Germline CDR1 is MGHDK and CDR2 is SYGVNS. The V gene lost 4 bases and the J gene lost 1 base, with 7 bases spanning the gap. CDR3 bases: TGTGCCAGCAGTGTCAGGGGGAACACTGAAGCTTTCTTT. Translation: CASSVRGNTEAFF.

This chain links TRBV2 with TRBJ2-2; 8 nucleotides agree with TRBD2. Trimming cost V 5 bases and J 4 bases; bases outside gene matches: 6. This CDR3 region has 15 residues. Germline V gives CDR1 SNHLY, CDR2 FYNNEI. The CDR3 reads CASSLGGAVTGELFF. The CDR3 nucleotides read TGTGCCAGCAGTCTCGGGGGGGCGGTCACCGGGGAGCTGTTTTTT.

This chain joins TRBV28 and TRBJ2-2; the match to TRBD2 covers 8 bases. The germline V gene encodes CDR1 MDHEN and CDR2 SYDVKM. This CDR3 has 20 residues. V was clipped by 3 bases and J by 3 bases; unmatched bases: 18. The CDR3 nucleotides are TGTGCCAGCAGTTTGGGACGGAGCGGGAGTTGGGTTGAGGACACCGGGGAGCTGTTTTTT. As protein: CASSLGRSGSWVEDTGELFF. Together with reference TRBV28 and TRBJ2-2, the CDR3 gives the full variable domain: DVKVTQSSRYLVKRTGEKVFLECVQDMDHENMFWYRQDPGLGLRLIYFSYDVKMKEKGDIPEGYSVSREKKERFSLILESASTNQTSMYLCASSLGRSGSWVEDTGELFFGEGSRLTVL.

The chain employs TRBV28 and TRBJ1-2; no clear D. The V end lost 6 bases, the J end lost 0 bases, and 5 bases lay between the germline ends. Germline CDR1 reads MDHEN; CDR2 reads SYDVKM. The CDR3 is 12 residues long. CDR3 nucleotide sequence: TGTGCCAGCAGCTACCCTAACTATGGCTACACCTTC. Amino acid sequence: CASSYPNYGYTF.

To note about this clone: This may stem from a read error, because a much larger clone lies one nucleotide away. The V call is TRBV6-4, the J call TRBJ2-1; 12 positions match TRBD2. The CDR3 spans 15 residues. J was trimmed by 3 bases and V by 4 bases; bases with no gene match: 1. The germline V gene encodes CDR1 MRHNA and CDR2 SNTAGT. The CDR3 is CASSASGGGYNEQFF. The CDR3 region has the DNA TGTGCCAGCAGTGCTAGCGGGGGGGGCTACAATGAGCAGTTCTTC.

In DNA, the CDR3 is TGCGCCAGCAGCATAACGAGGACAGGAAACAATGAGCAGTTCTTC. Translating gives CASSITRTGNNEQFF. This chain links TRBV5-1 with TRBJ2-1; 7 nucleotides match TRBD1. CDR1 and CDR2 (germline): SGHRS, YFSETQ. The V gene end was trimmed by 4 bases and the J gene end by 5 bases; junction bases not matched to a gene: 9. The CDR3 consists of 15 residues.

V is TRBV4-3 and J is TRBJ1-2; no firm D call. Germline CDR1 LGHNA, CDR2 YSLEER. Deletions cut 10 bases from V and 6 bases from J, with 9 bases between. The CDR3 is 10 residues long. In DNA, the CDR3 is TGCGCCATCTCTTCGGATGGCTACACCTTC. This gives the protein CAISSDGYTF.

The chain employs TRBV30 and TRBJ1-6; D perhaps matches TRBD1 (5 bases). CDR3 size: 15 residues. The germline V gene encodes CDR1 GTSNPN and CDR2 SVGIG (reference sequence). V gave up 4 bases and J gave up 1 base, with 11 bases separating them. The CDR3 nucleotides are TGTGCCTGGATCGCCGGGGGATCCTATAATTCACCCCTCCACTTT. Translation: CAWIAGGSYNSPLHF.

This chain joins TRBV5-1 and TRBJ2-7; TRBD1 aligns across 11 bases. Germline values: CDR1 SGHRS, CDR2 YFSETQ. This CDR3 has 15 amino acids. With V trimmed by 3 bases and J by 6 bases, 8 bases remained unmatched. The CDR3 reads CASSWGQGGLSEQYF. The CDR3 DNA is TGCGCCAGCAGCTGGGGACAGGGGGGACTTAGCGAGCAGTACTTC.